The entry below gives a single T cell receptor beta chain sequence along with its context. Its antigen is still unknown. Enrolled patients, whose metastatic non-small-cell lung cancer was chemo-refractory, received focal radiation plus CTLA-4 blockade with ipilimumab. Looked up from germline, CDR1 is KGHSH and CDR2 is LQKENI. With 6 bases removed from V and 2 bases from J, the gap between germline ends came to 17 bases. The CDR3 totals 15 residues. This sample is part of a study of radiotherapy plus CTLA-4 blockade in lung cancer. Study-wide results and caveats: Strongest reported response predictors: early blood clone changes and post-radiation interferon-beta. After radiotherapy and ipilimumab, tumor-derived clones expanded in peripheral blood.

Sequencing used immunoSEQ multiplex PCR; TCRdb keeps in-frame clones, though not all of them. This repertoire shows over 60,000 clones, more than 75% found once; its top ten account for about 1%. The material was peripheral blood, obtained from a patient treated with radiotherapy plus ipilimumab. The clonotype was recovered from a human donor with non-small cell lung cancer who had stable disease on radiotherapy plus ipilimumab. V gene TRBV18 combines with J gene TRBJ2-7; D is ambiguous. The CDR3 nucleotides read TGTGCCAGCTCCCTCCTGGCCAGAGATACCTACGAGCAGTACTTC. It translates to CASSLLARDTYEQYF.